This T cell receptor beta chain was sequenced for a study of tumor and adjacent non-tumor tissue in lung cancer. TCRbeta libraries were built with three rounds of nested PCR, modified from ARM-PCR. TCRdb ran MiXCR on the multiplex PCR reads and lists one entry per CDR3 protein. This sample has roughly 70,000 distinct CDR3 sequences, with around 65% found just once. CDR3 length: 10 amino acids. From germline, CDR1 is DFQATT and CDR2 SNEGSKA (reference sequence). V lost 7 bases and J 4 bases, leaving 6 bases between the germline ends. The template was RNA from unsorted bulk tissue. The normal lung tissue was taken more than 3 cm from the tumor edge.

The rearrangement links TRBV20-1 to TRBJ2-3; no firm D call. The sequence was obtained from a woman aged 45 to 65 with non-small cell lung cancer. Material for sequencing was distant non-tumor lung tissue. The CDR3 bases are TGCAGTGTTAACCCAGATACGCAGTATTTT. It encodes CSVNPDTQYF.